Detailed here is one T cell receptor beta chain. The identical CDR3 is also encoded by other nucleotide sequences in the sample. The CDR3 loop spans 15 amino acids. CDR1 and CDR2 (germline): LNHDA, SQIVND (reference sequence). Unmatched junction bases numbered 3, after V lost 3 bases and J lost 4 bases. The data originate from a study of cytomegalovirus exposure and HLA in healthy donors. The PCR was carried out with 60 Vbeta primers and 13 Jbeta primers. Libraries were prepared by immunoSEQ multiplex PCR; TCRdb keeps only in-frame clonotypes and omits some of them. Of 180,000 or so clones listed, less than 90% are singletons.

This clonotype originated in a girl aged 10 to 17 in good health and CMV-seropositive. Sample: PBMCs. The chain joins TRBV19 to TRBJ2-1, with TRBD2 matching 10 bases. The CDR3 DNA reads TGTGCCAGTAGTATCGGACTAGCGGCATACAATGAGCAGTTCTTC. Translated, it gives CASSIGLAAYNEQFF.